The rows below give T cell receptor beta chains drawn from one sample of a study of Ad26.COV2.S vaccination and SARS-CoV-2 variants. Profiled with immunoSEQ multiplex PCR; TCRdb holds only in-frame clones, not every one. The sample lists about 420,000 clones, more than 75% occurring once. This sample comprised peripheral blood, obtained in a trial of Ad26.COV2.S vaccine versus placebo. These receptors originate from a person between 18 and 60 years old who received the Ad26.COV2.S COVID-19 vaccine or a placebo. The CDR3 runs from the conserved cysteine through the conserved F or W. A D gene is named only where the DNA matches it firmly. The listing skips clone size in some rows; elsewhere it reads once, few, many or a size class.

CDR3aa: CASSEALGYTF; CDR3nt: TGTGCCAGCAGTGAAGCGCTAGGGTACACCTTC; abundance: many; v_gene: TRBV2; d_gene: -; len: 11; j_gene: TRBJ1-2
CDR3aa: CASSQVGFYYSYNEQFF; CDR3nt: TGTGCCAGCAGCCAAGTGGGGTTCTATTACTCCTACAATGAGCAGTTCTTC; abundance: -; v_gene: TRBV14; d_gene: -; len: 17; j_gene: TRBJ2-1
CDR3aa: CASSDGPFGGITDTQYF; CDR3nt: TGTGCCAGCAGTGATGGGCCCTTTGGGGGGATAACAGATACGCAGTATTTT; abundance: -; v_gene: TRBV6-1; d_gene: -; len: 17; j_gene: TRBJ2-3
CDR3aa: CASSLAGGRVATQYF; CDR3nt: TGTGCCAGCAGCTTAGCGGGCGGCAGGGTCGCGACCCAGTACTTC; abundance: few; v_gene: TRBV7-9; d_gene: -; len: 15; j_gene: TRBJ2-5
CDR3aa: CASSPGQGASQLFF; CDR3nt: TGTGCCAGCAGTCCCGGACAGGGGGCATCACAACTGTTTTTT; abundance: -; v_gene: TRBV6-6; d_gene: TRBD1; len: 14; j_gene: TRBJ1-4
CDR3aa: CASSTGLSPLHF; CDR3nt: TGTGCCAGTAGCACGGGTCTTTCACCCCTCCACTTT; abundance: -; v_gene: TRBV19; d_gene: -; len: 12; j_gene: TRBJ1-6
CDR3aa: CASSQHLPGQGTYEQYF; CDR3nt: TGCGCCAGCAGCCAACACCTACCGGGACAGGGGACCTACGAGCAGTACTTC; abundance: -; v_gene: TRBV4-3; d_gene: TRBD1; len: 17; j_gene: TRBJ2-7
CDR3aa: CASWGPGGCLSDGYTF; CDR3nt: TGCGCCAGCTGGGGGCCAGGGGGCTGCCTGTCTGATGGCTACACCTTC; abundance: -; v_gene: TRBV23-1; d_gene: TRBD1; len: 16; j_gene: TRBJ1-2
CDR3aa: CASSQERGPSTDTQYF; CDR3nt: TGTGCCAGCAGTCAAGAGCGGGGGCCGAGCACAGATACGCAGTATTTT; abundance: -; v_gene: TRBV2; d_gene: TRBD2; len: 16; j_gene: TRBJ2-3
CDR3aa: CASDNRDPRGAFF; CDR3nt: TGTGCCAGTGACAACCGGGACCCCCGCGGAGCTTTCTTT; abundance: -; v_gene: TRBV2; d_gene: -; len: 13; j_gene: TRBJ1-1
CDR3aa: CASSFGHGGTGNTIYF; CDR3nt: TGTGCCAGCAGCTTTGGACACGGGGGTACTGGAAACACCATATATTTT; abundance: -; v_gene: TRBV5-8; d_gene: -; len: 16; j_gene: TRBJ1-3
CDR3aa: CASSTGDRVAFF; CDR3nt: TGTGCCAGCAGTACGGGGGACAGGGTGGCTTTCTTT; abundance: once; v_gene: TRBV6-2/TRBV6-3; d_gene: TRBD1; len: 12; j_gene: TRBJ1-1
CDR3aa: CASSGQGVQNEQFF; CDR3nt: TGCGCCAGCTCCGGACAGGGGGTACAAAATGAGCAGTTCTTC; abundance: -; v_gene: TRBV4-1; d_gene: TRBD1; len: 14; j_gene: TRBJ2-1
CDR3aa: CARSLGTGVYGYTF; CDR3nt: TGTGCCAGAAGCTTGGGTACAGGGGTCTATGGCTACACCTTC; abundance: once; v_gene: TRBV5-3; d_gene: TRBD1; len: 14; j_gene: TRBJ1-2
CDR3aa: CASSMDRDRPEQYF; CDR3nt: TGTGCCAGTAGTATGGACCGGGACAGGCCCGAGCAGTACTTC; abundance: -; v_gene: TRBV19; d_gene: TRBD1; len: 14; j_gene: TRBJ2-7
CDR3aa: CASSYVGGPTYEQYF; CDR3nt: TGTGCCAGCAGTTACGTGGGGGGGCCCACCTACGAGCAGTACTTC; abundance: -; v_gene: TRBV6-2/TRBV6-3; d_gene: -; len: 15; j_gene: TRBJ2-7
CDR3aa: CASSLGGAEQETQYF; CDR3nt: TGTGCCAGCAGCTTAGGCGGGGCCGAACAAGAGACCCAGTACTTC; abundance: -; v_gene: TRBV7-7; d_gene: -; len: 15; j_gene: TRBJ2-5